The sequence of this TCR beta chain was determined in a study of cytomegalovirus exposure and HLA in healthy donors. V was clipped by 3 bases and J by 4 bases, with 15 bases between them. Germline V gives CDR1 KGHSH, CDR2 LQKENI. The CDR3 extends over 15 amino acids. The method was immunoSEQ multiplex PCR; TCRdb's version includes in-frame clones alone and lacks a portion of them. The sample consists of some 160,000 clones, approximately 90% of them appearing once. This clone has only one observation. The sample was PBMCs. V gene TRBV18 combines with J gene TRBJ2-5, with TRBD1 as a possible D gene (6 bases). This clonotype originated in a man in his late teens or twenties in good health and CMV-seronegative. CDR3 in DNA: TGTGCCAGCTCACCGTTCACAGGGAAACCAGAGACCCAGTACTTC. It is translated as CASSPFTGKPETQYF.